A few counts support the clone carrying this T cell receptor (beta chain). The data derive from a study of blood T cells in healthy people across ages. Germline-derived CDR1 and CDR2 are SGHRS and YFSETQ. Losses at the gene ends were 4 bases for V and 2 bases for J; bases not matched to a gene: 13. This CDR3 is built from 17 residues. Together with a sample-barcoded 5' primer, a J-beta primer mix was included in a second PCR lasting roughly 6 to 12 cycles. TCRdb re-called the 5' RACE reads with MiXCR, one entry per CDR3 protein. The sample includes over 700,000 distinct CDR3 sequences, approximately 25% of them seen just once. The same sample was also studied in work on T cells of mothers and their children.

This TCR was recovered from a boy aged 10-17 years in good health. Sequenced sample: blood. The chain links TRBV5-1 to TRBJ2-3; TRBD2 matches at 7 bases. The CDR3 sequence: CASSAKRDYLSTDTQYF. DNA for the CDR3: TGCGCCAGCAGCGCAAAGCGGGACTACCTATCCACAGATACGCAGTATTTT.